Listed below are T cell receptor beta chains from one sample, sequenced in a study of technical replicates of blood from a few donors. Assay: immunoSEQ multiplex PCR; the TCRdb copy retains only in-frame clones and omits some. Among approximately 76,000 clones listed, around 86% were seen once. Sample: PBMCs. The receptor set was obtained from a human donor in good health. Some clones in this sample may be carry-over from other donors' samples. The CDR3 runs from the conserved cysteine through the conserved F or W. The order of the fields is clone size, V gene, D gene, J gene, CDR3 protein, CDR3 DNA. D genes are given only for firm matches. The listing skips clone size in some rows; elsewhere it reads once, few, many or a size class.

abundance: NA; v_gene: TRBV5-6; d_gene: NA; j_gene: TRBJ2-4; CDR3aa: CASSLNGQLAKNIQYF; CDR3nt: TGTGCCAGCAGCTTAAACGGACAGCTAGCCAAAAACATTCAGTACTTC
abundance: NA; v_gene: TRBV5-5; d_gene: TRBD1; j_gene: TRBJ1-2; CDR3aa: CASSFGTAANYGYTF; CDR3nt: TGTGCCAGCAGCTTCGGGACAGCAGCTAACTATGGCTACACCTTC
abundance: NA; v_gene: TRBV14; d_gene: NA; j_gene: TRBJ2-3; CDR3aa: CASSQGAGSHTQYF; CDR3nt: TGTGCCAGCAGCCAAGGGGCCGGGAGTCATACGCAGTATTTT
abundance: NA; v_gene: TRBV29-1; d_gene: NA; j_gene: TRBJ1-1; CDR3aa: CSVDIRTEAFF; CDR3nt: TGCAGCGTTGACATCCGGACTGAAGCTTTCTTT
abundance: NA; v_gene: TRBV5-4; d_gene: NA; j_gene: TRBJ2-7; CDR3aa: CASSPWGGNYEQYF; CDR3nt: TGTGCCAGCAGCCCCTGGGGCGGGAACTACGAGCAGTACTTC
abundance: NA; v_gene: TRBV5-1; d_gene: NA; j_gene: TRBJ2-7; CDR3aa: CASSLLSGQSEQYF; CDR3nt: TGCGCCAGCAGCTTGCTAAGTGGACAGAGCGAGCAGTACTTC
abundance: NA; v_gene: TRBV4-3; d_gene: NA; j_gene: TRBJ1-5; CDR3aa: CASSQDSQGNQPQHF; CDR3nt: TGCGCCAGCAGCCAAGATTCTCAGGGCAATCAGCCCCAGCATTTT
abundance: NA; v_gene: TRBV30; d_gene: TRBD1; j_gene: TRBJ1-5; CDR3aa: CAWRGQGRYSNQPQHF; CDR3nt: TGTGCCTGGAGGGGACAGGGGAGATATAGCAATCAGCCCCAGCATTTT
abundance: NA; v_gene: TRBV6-5; d_gene: NA; j_gene: TRBJ2-7; CDR3aa: CASSFPVAGKYEQYF; CDR3nt: TGTGCCAGCAGTTTCCCCGTGGCGGGGAAATACGAGCAGTACTTC
abundance: NA; v_gene: TRBV13; d_gene: TRBD1; j_gene: TRBJ2-1; CDR3aa: CASSQKRQGSYNEQFF; CDR3nt: TGTGCCAGCAGCCAGAAGAGACAGGGGTCCTACAATGAGCAGTTCTTC
abundance: NA; v_gene: TRBV27; d_gene: NA; j_gene: TRBJ1-1; CDR3aa: CASSPGWMNTEAFF; CDR3nt: TGTGCCAGCAGTCCCGGGTGGATGAACACTGAAGCTTTCTTT
abundance: NA; v_gene: TRBV9; d_gene: TRBD1; j_gene: TRBJ1-1; CDR3aa: CANGQGNMGNTEAFF; CDR3nt: TGTGCCAACGGACAGGGGAATATGGGGAACACTGAAGCTTTCTTT
abundance: NA; v_gene: TRBV7-2; d_gene: NA; j_gene: TRBJ1-5; CDR3aa: CASSLVAGSNQPQHF; CDR3nt: TGTGCCAGCAGCTTAGTCGCGGGTAGCAATCAGCCCCAGCATTTT
abundance: once; v_gene: TRBV23-1; d_gene: NA; j_gene: TRBJ2-7; CDR3aa: CASSQETIFFYEQYF; CDR3nt: TGCGCCAGCAGTCAAGAGACAATCTTCTTCTACGAGCAGTACTTC
abundance: NA; v_gene: TRBV6-5; d_gene: NA; j_gene: TRBJ1-2; CDR3aa: CASSRGEDGYTF; CDR3nt: TGTGCCAGCAGTAGAGGGGAGGACGGCTACACCTTC
abundance: once; v_gene: TRBV4-3; d_gene: TRBD2; j_gene: TRBJ2-5; CDR3aa: CASSQASSGFDETQYF; CDR3nt: TGCGCCAGCAGCCAAGCGTCTAGCGGCTTTGACGAGACCCAGTACTTC
abundance: NA; v_gene: TRBV6-1; d_gene: TRBD1; j_gene: TRBJ1-4; CDR3aa: CASSQGQGSEKLFF; CDR3nt: TGTGCCAGCAGCCAGGGACAGGGAAGTGAAAAACTGTTTTTT
abundance: NA; v_gene: TRBV7-9; d_gene: NA; j_gene: TRBJ1-4; CDR3aa: CASSSSLSEKLFF; CDR3nt: TGTGCCAGCAGCTCCTCCCTCAGTGAAAAACTGTTTTTT
abundance: NA; v_gene: TRBV28; d_gene: TRBD1; j_gene: TRBJ1-6; CDR3aa: CASKQGNNSPLHF; CDR3nt: TGTGCCAGCAAACAGGGGAATAATTCACCCCTCCACTTT
abundance: NA; v_gene: TRBV2; d_gene: TRBD1; j_gene: TRBJ2-3; CDR3aa: CASRQGGDTQYF; CDR3nt: TGTGCCAGCAGACAGGGGGGAGATACGCAGTATTTT
abundance: NA; v_gene: TRBV7-2; d_gene: TRBD1; j_gene: TRBJ1-2; CDR3aa: CASSPSQDRAGYTF; CDR3nt: TGTGCCAGCAGCCCATCCCAGGACAGGGCTGGCTACACCTTC
abundance: NA; v_gene: TRBV7-6; d_gene: TRBD2; j_gene: TRBJ2-5; CDR3aa: CASSEERGRRGWKTQYF; CDR3nt: TGTGCCAGCAGCGAAGAGCGGGGCCGGCGGGGGTGGAAGACCCAGTACTTC
abundance: NA; v_gene: TRBV5-6; d_gene: NA; j_gene: TRBJ1-5; CDR3aa: CASSLLGGGEGNQPQHF; CDR3nt: TGTGCCAGCAGCTTGCTAGGCGGGGGGGAGGGCAATCAGCCCCAGCATTTT
abundance: NA; v_gene: TRBV6-1; d_gene: NA; j_gene: TRBJ2-1; CDR3aa: CASSEVAGYNEQFF; CDR3nt: TGTGCCAGCAGTGAAGTGGCAGGTTACAATGAGCAGTTCTTC
abundance: NA; v_gene: TRBV5-1; d_gene: NA; j_gene: TRBJ1-5; CDR3aa: CASSWETGLPDSNQPQHF; CDR3nt: TGCGCCAGCAGCTGGGAGACGGGACTCCCCGATAGCAATCAGCCCCAGCATTTT
abundance: NA; v_gene: TRBV7-2; d_gene: NA; j_gene: TRBJ1-6; CDR3aa: CASSSPPSPLHF; CDR3nt: TGTGCCAGCAGCTCCCCCCCATCACCCCTCCACTTT
abundance: NA; v_gene: TRBV12-5; d_gene: NA; j_gene: TRBJ1-3; CDR3aa: CASGLGRNTIYF; CDR3nt: TGTGCTAGTGGTTTGGGTAGAAACACCATATATTTT
abundance: NA; v_gene: TRBV7-2; d_gene: NA; j_gene: TRBJ2-1; CDR3aa: CASSEFGSEQFF; CDR3nt: TGTGCCAGCAGCGAATTCGGTAGTGAGCAGTTCTTC
abundance: NA; v_gene: TRBV7-6; d_gene: TRBD1; j_gene: TRBJ2-7; CDR3aa: CASSTGQGLYEQYF; CDR3nt: TGTGCCAGCAGCACCGGACAGGGCCTCTACGAGCAGTACTTC
abundance: NA; v_gene: TRBV11-2; d_gene: TRBD2; j_gene: TRBJ2-7; CDR3aa: CASSSSLGLALYEQYF; CDR3nt: TGTGCCAGCAGCTCCTCCCTGGGACTAGCGTTGTACGAGCAGTACTTC
abundance: once; v_gene: TRBV7-9; d_gene: TRBD2; j_gene: TRBJ2-1; CDR3aa: CASSRLAGGPSATDNEQFF; CDR3nt: TGTGCCAGCAGTAGACTAGCGGGAGGGCCGTCGGCCACGGACAATGAGCAGTTCTTC
abundance: once; v_gene: TRBV19; d_gene: NA; j_gene: TRBJ1-2; CDR3aa: CASSLEGRSYGYTF; CDR3nt: TGTGCCAGTAGTCTGGAAGGGAGAAGCTATGGCTACACCTTC
abundance: NA; v_gene: TRBV27; d_gene: TRBD1; j_gene: TRBJ1-5; CDR3aa: CASSEEGATNQPQHF; CDR3nt: TGTGCCAGCAGTGAGGAGGGGGCAACAAATCAGCCCCAGCATTTT
abundance: NA; v_gene: TRBV6-5; d_gene: NA; j_gene: TRBJ2-7; CDR3aa: CASKGQRYEQYF; CDR3nt: TGTGCCAGCAAAGGACAACGCTACGAGCAGTACTTC
abundance: NA; v_gene: TRBV7-2; d_gene: NA; j_gene: TRBJ2-5; CDR3aa: CASSPGVAETQYF; CDR3nt: TGTGCCAGCAGCCCGGGGGTTGCGGAGACCCAGTACTTC
abundance: NA; v_gene: TRBV5-4; d_gene: TRBD1; j_gene: TRBJ2-7; CDR3aa: CASSLGTGELYEQYF; CDR3nt: TGTGCCAGCAGCTTGGGGACAGGGGAGCTCTACGAGCAGTACTTC
abundance: NA; v_gene: TRBV30; d_gene: TRBD1; j_gene: TRBJ1-4; CDR3aa: CAFSGGAGSNEKLFF; CDR3nt: TGTGCCTTCTCAGGGGGCGCCGGCTCTAATGAAAAACTGTTTTTT
abundance: NA; v_gene: TRBV2; d_gene: NA; j_gene: TRBJ2-2; CDR3aa: CASSGTMNTGELFF; CDR3nt: TGTGCCAGCAGTGGGACAATGAACACCGGGGAGCTGTTTTTT
abundance: NA; v_gene: TRBV27; d_gene: TRBD2; j_gene: TRBJ2-5; CDR3aa: CASSLLAGGRETQYF; CDR3nt: TGTGCCAGCAGTTTACTAGCGGGAGGGCGGGAGACCCAGTACTTC
abundance: NA; v_gene: TRBV29-1; d_gene: TRBD1; j_gene: TRBJ2-7; CDR3aa: CSVEWDRAPYEQYF; CDR3nt: TGCAGCGTTGAGTGGGACAGGGCCCCCTACGAGCAGTACTTC
abundance: NA; v_gene: TRBV29-1; d_gene: TRBD2; j_gene: TRBJ2-5; CDR3aa: CSVDAAGGRRETQYF; CDR3nt: TGCAGCGTTGACGCTGCGGGGGGGAGACGAGAGACCCAGTACTTC
abundance: NA; v_gene: TRBV9; d_gene: TRBD1; j_gene: TRBJ1-6; CDR3aa: CASSPRLGQGAKTLHF; CDR3nt: TGTGCCAGCAGCCCGAGGCTAGGACAGGGGGCGAAGACCCTCCACTTT
abundance: NA; v_gene: TRBV27; d_gene: NA; j_gene: TRBJ1-4; CDR3aa: CASSFLGATNEKLFF; CDR3nt: TGTGCCAGCAGTTTCCTCGGTGCAACTAATGAAAAACTGTTTTTT
abundance: NA; v_gene: TRBV5-1; d_gene: TRBD1; j_gene: TRBJ1-1; CDR3aa: CASSLGQGARNTEAFF; CDR3nt: TGCGCCAGCAGCTTGGGACAGGGGGCGCGGAACACTGAAGCTTTCTTT
abundance: NA; v_gene: TRBV6-4; d_gene: NA; j_gene: TRBJ2-1; CDR3aa: CASSDSNRGGNEQFF; CDR3nt: TGTGCCAGCAGTGACTCGAATCGGGGTGGGAATGAGCAGTTCTTC
abundance: NA; v_gene: TRBV30; d_gene: NA; j_gene: TRBJ1-2; CDR3aa: CAWTLRGAETYGYTF; CDR3nt: TGTGCCTGGACACTACGGGGTGCAGAGACCTATGGCTACACCTTC